This T cell receptor (beta chain) is from a study of PD-1 blockade in classical Hodgkin lymphoma. Study-wide points: Diminished baseline TCR diversity has been reported in newly diagnosed patients relative to healthy donors. Significantly greater TCR diversity emerged by C4D1 in CD4+ cells but not CD8+ cells. Baseline diversity in complete responders resembled that of newly diagnosed patients.

Profiling relied on immunoSEQ multiplex PCR, and the TCRdb table lists in-frame clones only, not all of them. The data hold 25,000 to 30,000 clones, with 70% observed a single time. On this clone itself: The antigen is not known.

V was shortened by 0 bases and J by 4 bases, with 6 bases between the two germline ends. Germline loops: CDR1 SGHVS, CDR2 FQNEAQ. The CDR3 is made up of 14 amino acids. Brentuximab vedotin exposure varied among the patients, all of whom had relapsed after autologous stem cell transplantation. Best responses were complete response, partial response or progressive disease. The receptor was isolated from a human donor with classical Hodgkin lymphoma. The sequencing used peripheral blood mononuclear cells (PBMCs), collected before the second cycle of nivolumab. The chain uses TRBV7-8 and TRBJ2-2; D gene ambiguous. The CDR3 is CASSLAHSTGELFF. CDR3 coding DNA: TGTGCCAGCAGCTTAGCTCATTCCACCGGGGAGCTGTTTTTT. The full variable domain, in which reference TRBV7-8 and TRBJ2-2 provide the parts outside the CDR3, is GAGVSQSPRYKVAKRGQDVALRCDPISGHVSLFWYQQALGQGPEFLTYFQNEAQLDKSGLPSDRFFAERPEGSVSTLKIQRTQQEDSAVYLCASSLAHSTGELFFGEGSRLTVL.